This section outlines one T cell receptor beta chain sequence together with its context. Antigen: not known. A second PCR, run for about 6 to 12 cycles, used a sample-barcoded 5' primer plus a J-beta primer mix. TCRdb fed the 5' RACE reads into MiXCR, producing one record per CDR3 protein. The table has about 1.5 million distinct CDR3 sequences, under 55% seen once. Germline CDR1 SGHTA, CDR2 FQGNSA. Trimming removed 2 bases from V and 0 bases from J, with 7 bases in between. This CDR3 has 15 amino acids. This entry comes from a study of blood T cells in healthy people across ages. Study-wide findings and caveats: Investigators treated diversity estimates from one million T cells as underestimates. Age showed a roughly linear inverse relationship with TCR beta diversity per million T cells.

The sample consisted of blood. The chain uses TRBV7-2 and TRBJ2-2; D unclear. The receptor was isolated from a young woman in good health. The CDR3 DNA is TGTGCCAGCAGCTTACAAATTACGAACACCGGGGAGCTGTTTTTT. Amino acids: CASSLQITNTGELFF.